This entry concerns a single T cell receptor beta chain. Its antigen is not known. A multiplex PCR was run with 60 Vbeta primers and 13 Jbeta primers. The repertoire was sequenced with immunoSEQ multiplex PCR; TCRdb's copy has only in-frame clones and lacks some. Of some 50,000 clones listed, 72% are singletons. The sample belongs to a study of cytomegalovirus exposure and HLA in healthy donors. The study, taken as a whole, reports: Because they were indistinguishable, some V segments, including TRBV6-2 and TRBV6-3, were excluded. Cytomegalovirus association was assigned to some 160 TCR beta chains. Most TCR beta V segments were productive about 87% or about 30% of the time in an earlier analysis.

Germline V gene lookup returns CDR1 SGHTA and CDR2 FQGNSA. The CDR3 length is 16 residues. Trimming took 5 bases from V and 5 from J; bases not matched to a gene: 11. The receptor comes from a man aged 30 to 39 in good health and CMV-seronegative. The V and J genes are TRBV7-2 and TRBJ2-5; 10 bases are a match to TRBD1. Sequences were obtained from PBMCs. CDR3 sequence reads: CASSAGTGDPLETQYF. CDR3 nucleotide sequence: TGTGCCAGCAGCGCAGGGACAGGGGACCCACTTGAGACCCAGTACTTC.